The clone carrying this T cell receptor (beta chain) was recorded at least ten times. The antigen remains unidentified. Quantitative 5'-RACE with molecular barcodes generated TCR beta libraries. TCRdb re-called the 5' RACE reads through MiXCR, storing one row per CDR3 protein. The sample lists roughly 150,000 distinct CDR3 sequences, 6% to 8.5% occurring once. The sample belongs to a study of CD8 T cells in ankylosing spondylitis. This CDR3 spans 15 amino acids. V lost 3 bases to trimming and J lost 6 bases, with 15 bases between them. Overall study results and limits: Within matched ankylosing spondylitis synovial fluid, disease-linked clones were reportedly significantly enriched. A TCR beta motif of eight highly homologous variants appeared characteristic of ankylosing spondylitis blood.

Material for sequencing was blood, either unsorted or a sorted T cell fraction (not recorded which). The rearrangement uses TRBV12-3 or TRBV12-4 and TRBJ1-5; D possibly corresponds to TRBD1 (6 bases). The receptor was derived from a female donor with ankylosing spondylitis or in good health (not recorded which). CDR3 bases: TGTGCCAGCAGTTTTGCGGCAGGGGAGGGTCAGCCCCAGCATTTT. This encodes CASSFAAGEGQPQHF.